The clone carrying this T cell receptor beta chain showed up just a few times. TCRdb's copy holds only in-frame clones and misses some; the assay was immunoSEQ multiplex PCR. The sample lists 60,000 to 100,000 clones; approximately 91% were seen once. The record originates from a study of control samples from healthy donors and cancer patients. This CDR3 is built from 15 residues. The J segment lost 2 bases and the V segment lost 2 bases, leaving 4 bases of the junction unmatched. Germline V gene lookup returns CDR1 GTSNPN and CDR2 SVGIG (reference sequence). This chain connects TRBV30 to TRBJ2-7; 12 positions agree with TRBD1. This TCR came from a man aged 50 or older in good health. The sample consisted of blood. This chain's CDR3 is CAWSTGQGAAYEQYF. The CDR3 region has the DNA TGTGCCTGGAGTACGGGACAGGGGGCGGCCTACGAGCAGTACTTC. Full variable domain (remainder filled in from reference TRBV30 and TRBJ2-7): SQTIHQWPATLVQPVGSPLSLECTVEGTSNPNLYWYRQAAGRGLQLLFYSVGIGQISSEVPQNLSASRPQDRQFILSSKKLLLSDSGFYLCAWSTGQGAAYEQYFGPGTRLTVT.